A selection of T cell receptor beta chains follows, all from one sample in a study of cytomegalovirus exposure and HLA in healthy donors. Method: immunoSEQ multiplex PCR; TCRdb's copy keeps in-frame clones and lacks some. The table has some 170,000 clones, 80% seen once. The sequenced material came from PBMCs. The receptors originated from a man between 18 and 35 years old in good health and CMV-seropositive. Both conserved end residues are part of each CDR3. D genes are given only for firm matches. Clone sizes are given selectively: once, few, many, or a class where the clone is expanded.

cdr3_length	v_call	clone_size	d_call	j_call	cdr3_nt	cdr3_aa
14	TRBV7-2	few	TRBD2	TRBJ2-1	TGTGCCAGCAGCCCTAGGACTAGCATCAATGAGCAGTTCTTC	CASSPRTSINEQFF
15	TRBV28	once	-	TRBJ2-7	TGTGCCAGCAGTACCCCCACTAGAAGCTCCTACGAGCAGTACTTC	CASSTPTRSSYEQYF
16	TRBV5-6	-	-	TRBJ1-2	TGTGCCAGCAGCTTGGGAGGGGGGGGCCTTATCTATGGCTACACCTTC	CASSLGGGGLIYGYTF
14	TRBV19	few	-	TRBJ1-5	TGTGCCAGTAGTATCGGTCCCCCCAATCAGCCCCAGCATTTT	CASSIGPPNQPQHF
15	TRBV11-2	-	TRBD1	TRBJ1-2	TGTGCCAGCAGCTTAGGGGCAGGGGGCGGCTATGGCTACACCTTC	CASSLGAGGGYGYTF
15	TRBV9	-	TRBD2	TRBJ2-5	TGTGCCAGCAGCGTAGACGCGGGGGGGCAAGAGACCCAGTACTTC	CASSVDAGGQETQYF
16	TRBV4-1	-	TRBD2	TRBJ2-3	TGCGCCAGCAGCCTTACTAGCGGCACTAGCACAGATACGCAGTATTTT	CASSLTSGTSTDTQYF
16	TRBV9	-	-	TRBJ2-6	TGTGCCAGCAGCGCGACAGGTCTCTCTGGGGCCAACGTCCTGACTTTC	CASSATGLSGANVLTF
11	TRBV10-3	-	-	TRBJ2-5	TGTGCCATCACAAATCCCGAGACCCAGTACTTC	CAITNPETQYF
14	TRBV19	-	TRBD1	TRBJ2-7	TGTGCCAGTAGTATGGGACAGGGGTCCCACGAGCAGTACTTC	CASSMGQGSHEQYF
14	TRBV4-1	-	-	TRBJ2-5	TGCGCCAGCAGCCAGTTTCCGGGACAAGAGACCCAGTACTTC	CASSQFPGQETQYF
15	TRBV6-6	-	TRBD2	TRBJ2-1	TGTGCCAGCCGAAAATTAGCGGGAGGAGACAATGAGCAGTTCTTC	CASRKLAGGDNEQFF
15	TRBV7-9	-	TRBD1	TRBJ1-1	TGTGCCAGCAGCTTAGGGGACAGGGGACACACTGAAGCTTTCTTT	CASSLGDRGHTEAFF
14	TRBV7-8	-	-	TRBJ1-4	TGTGCCAGCAGCTTCATGCTTCGCGGTGAAAAACTGTTTTTT	CASSFMLRGEKLFF
12	TRBV7-9	-	-	TRBJ2-1	TGTGCCAGCAGTCGAACGGTAAATGAGCAGTTCTTC	CASSRTVNEQFF
13	TRBV6-5	-	TRBD1	TRBJ2-1	TGTGCCAGCGGAGAGGGGGCGCCCAATGAGCAGTTCTTC	CASGEGAPNEQFF
15	TRBV6-5	few	-	TRBJ1-3	TGTGCCAGCAGTTACTCGTCGGGGACTGGAAACACCATATATTTT	CASSYSSGTGNTIYF
13	TRBV18	once	-	TRBJ2-5	TGTGCCAGCTCCCAAGACCCCGGGGAGACCCAGTACTTC	CASSQDPGETQYF
13	TRBV2	-	-	TRBJ1-1	TGTGCCAGCAGGCCCGACAGGAACACTGAAGCTTTCTTT	CASRPDRNTEAFF
14	TRBV2	-	TRBD2	TRBJ2-5	TGTGCCACCCGCTTTAGGCCTAGCGGGGAGACCCAGTACTTC	CATRFRPSGETQYF
14	TRBV15	-	-	TRBJ1-3	TGTGCCACCAGCAGCAACGAGAACCGAAACACCATATATTTT	CATSSNENRNTIYF
15	TRBV11-1	-	-	TRBJ2-5	TGTGCCAGCAGCTTGGGAGTTGAACGGTGGGAGACCCAGTACTTC	CASSLGVERWETQYF
11	TRBV19	-	-	TRBJ1-2	TGTGCCAGTAGTCAGAACTATGGCTACACCTTC	CASSQNYGYTF
14	TRBV5-1	-	TRBD1	TRBJ1-2	TGCGCCAGCAGCTTGGGACAGGGGAACTATGGCTACACCTTC	CASSLGQGNYGYTF
13	TRBV2	-	TRBD2	TRBJ2-1	TGTGCCAGCAGTGACCCAGCGGGAGGGCCCCGGTTCTTC	CASSDPAGGPRFF
15	TRBV27	-	TRBD2	TRBJ2-5	TGTGCCAGCAGTTCCGGACTAGCGGGGTTAGAGACCCAGTACTTC	CASSSGLAGLETQYF
14	TRBV7-9	-	TRBD1	TRBJ1-1	TGTGCCAGCAGCTGGGGACAGGGGTTCACTGAAGCTTTCTTT	CASSWGQGFTEAFF
14	TRBV11-2	-	TRBD1	TRBJ2-3	TGTGCCAGCAGTTATGGACAGGGATGGGATACGCAGTATTTT	CASSYGQGWDTQYF
17	TRBV4-3	few	TRBD1	TRBJ1-2	TGCGCCAGCAGCCAAGATCCAGGGGGCACCCCTCACTATGGCTACACCTTC	CASSQDPGGTPHYGYTF
15	TRBV7-8	once	TRBD1	TRBJ1-1	TGTGCCAGCAGCTCGCCGGACAGGAGGAGCACTGAAGCTTTCTTT	CASSSPDRRSTEAFF
14	TRBV7-2	-	-	TRBJ2-5	TGTGCCAGCAGCTTAAGCAGGAACCAAGAGACCCAGTACTTC	CASSLSRNQETQYF
13	TRBV2	-	-	TRBJ2-3	TGTGCCAGCAGAGACCTAGGTCCAGATACGCAGTATTTT	CASRDLGPDTQYF
14	TRBV5-1	-	-	TRBJ1-2	TGCGCCAGCAGCTTGGCAGGGGATGGCTATGGCTACACCTTC	CASSLAGDGYGYTF
15	TRBV6-5	-	-	TRBJ2-3	TGTGCCAGCAGTCCACTGGGGCCGTTTACAGATACGCAGTATTTT	CASSPLGPFTDTQYF
14	TRBV10-3	-	-	TRBJ1-2	TGTGCCATCAGTGGGCCGGCAGGGAACTATGGCTACACCTTC	CAISGPAGNYGYTF
17	TRBV5-4	-	TRBD1	TRBJ1-1	TGTGCCAGCAGCCCACAGGGGGCCATAGGAGTTGTCACTGAAGCTTTCTTT	CASSPQGAIGVVTEAFF
14	TRBV30	once	-	TRBJ2-1	TGTGCCTGGAGTCCCCGGACTATGGACAATGAGCAGTTCTTC	CAWSPRTMDNEQFF
14	TRBV29-1	-	-	TRBJ2-3	TGCAGCGCCGAAGGGGCTGCAGGCACAGATACGCAGTATTTT	CSAEGAAGTDTQYF
15	TRBV9	-	TRBD2	TRBJ2-7	TGTGCCAGCAGCTCACGACTAGCGGATCCCTACGAGCAGTACTTC	CASSSRLADPYEQYF
13	TRBV6-1	once	-	TRBJ2-1	TGTGCCAGTTCCAGGGGACCCTACAATGAGCAGTTCTTC	CASSRGPYNEQFF
15	TRBV11-2	-	-	TRBJ1-1	TGTGCCAGCAGCTTAGTAGTCCAGGGAAACACTGAAGCTTTCTTT	CASSLVVQGNTEAFF
14	TRBV7-2	-	-	TRBJ2-3	TGTGCCAGCAGCTTAGGGGTTAGCGCAGATACGCAGTATTTT	CASSLGVSADTQYF
14	TRBV27	-	-	TRBJ1-2	TGTGCCAGCAGTTACGACACAGGGTTGGATGGCTACACCTTC	CASSYDTGLDGYTF
17	TRBV29-1	-	-	TRBJ2-2	TGCAGCGTTGTGATATGGGAGGAGGGAAGAAGCACCGGGGAGCTGTTTTTT	CSVVIWEEGRSTGELFF
17	TRBV5-4	-	TRBD2	TRBJ2-2	TGTGCCAGCAGCTTGGACGTCCTAGCGGCGAACACCGGGGAGCTGTTTTTT	CASSLDVLAANTGELFF
15	TRBV18	-	TRBD2	TRBJ2-1	TGTGCCAGCTCACTAGCGGGGGGGTACGACAATGAGCAGTTCTTC	CASSLAGGYDNEQFF
14	TRBV27	-	TRBD1	TRBJ1-2	TGTGCCAGCAGTACCGACAGGGCGGCCTATGGCTACACCTTC	CASSTDRAAYGYTF
15	TRBV27	-	-	TRBJ2-3	TGTGCCAGCACCCTGGGCCTTGGACTCACAGATACGCAGTATTTT	CASTLGLGLTDTQYF
17	TRBV14	-	-	TRBJ1-1	TGTGCCAGCAGCCAAACCCCACCGGGACTGGGGAACACTGAAGCTTTCTTT	CASSQTPPGLGNTEAFF
13	TRBV10-3	once	-	TRBJ2-5	TGTGCCATCAGTGAGTCCCGGGGGGAGACCCAGTACTTC	CAISESRGETQYF
14	TRBV10-2	-	-	TRBJ2-5	TGCGCCAGCAGGATGACTGGAATCCAAGAGACCCAGTACTTC	CASRMTGIQETQYF
15	TRBV30	-	TRBD1	TRBJ1-3	TGTGCCTGGAGTTCCGGGACAGGAAATGGAAACACCATATATTTT	CAWSSGTGNGNTIYF
17	TRBV9	-	TRBD2	TRBJ2-2	TGTGCCAGCAGCGCCCCGGGACTAGCGGGAGGAACCGGGGAGCTGTTTTTT	CASSAPGLAGGTGELFF
18	TRBV4-1	-	-	TRBJ2-6	TGCGCCAGCAAGGGATGGGACAACCCGTCCTCTGGGGCCAACGGCCTGACTTTC	CASKGWDNPSSGANGLTF